In this sample, the clone carrying this T cell receptor (beta chain) turned up a few times. Its antigen remains unknown. The sample comes from a study of beta chain features in type 1 diabetes. Turning to the study itself: Patients shared similar age, gender and cell yields with healthy donors. Findings of the study overall: Equally in patients and controls, shorter templates might have been favored by PCR. The similarity of naive, central memory and Treg TCRB repertoires appeared greater among patients than among healthy donors.

The isolated RNA, all of it, was reverse transcribed, so expressed TCRB transcripts were what got sequenced. Here immunoSEQ multiplex PCR was the method, and the copy in TCRdb shows in-frame clones only, minus some. There are 150,000 to 190,000 clones in the sample; roughly 10% occur only once, and roughly 2% lies in the top ten. This CDR3 spans 16 amino acids. Germline lookup yields CDR1 SEHNR and CDR2 FQNEAQ (reference sequence). V shed 5 bases and J 5 bases; nucleotides not matched to a gene: 11. Sequencing used central memory CD4+ T cells from blood. The source is a man aged 18 to 29 in good health. V gene TRBV7-9 combines with J gene TRBJ1-4, with 7 bases identical to TRBD1. CDR3 sequence reads: CASSLKTSGGNEKLFF. The CDR3 nucleotides are TGTGCCAGCAGCCTAAAAACTTCAGGGGGAAATGAAAAACTGTTTTTT.